This TCR beta chain was found in a study of T cell responses to AZD1222 COVID-19 vaccine. The CDR3 is 12 residues long. The V end lost 4 bases, the J end lost 7 bases, and 8 bases lay between the germline ends. Germline assignment: CDR1 WNHNN and CDR2 SYGVQD (reference sequence). The count of this clone is one. Only in-frame clones appear in the TCRdb table, and some are missing; sequencing was by immunoSEQ multiplex PCR. The repertoire has 150,000 or so clones, over 90% of them found once; the top ten carry less than 1.6%. The chain recombines TRBV10-1 with TRBJ2-1; the D gene is possibly TRBD2 (5 bases). The starting material was peripheral blood, obtained 28 days after the second AZD1222 dose. This TCR was sampled from an adult who received the AZD1222 COVID-19 vaccine. The CDR3 sequence: CASSGERNEQFF. The CDR3 DNA follows: TGCGCCAGCAGTGGGGAGAGAAATGAGCAGTTCTTC.